This T cell receptor (beta chain) was identified during a study of early T cells in non-severe SARS-CoV-2 infection. Study-level background: Sequenced material consisted of bulk RNA (from unsorted whole blood), and chains were unpaired.

The TCR library protocol was used to attach unique molecular identifiers. These identifiers were attached to individual cDNA molecules. TCRdb re-called the 5' RACE reads through MiXCR, storing one row per CDR3 protein. The table lists around 79,000 distinct CDR3 sequences, about 11% of them singletons. Trimming left V 6 bases short and J 3 bases short, with 12 bases between. Germline V lookup: CDR1 SGHAT, CDR2 FQDESV (reference sequence). This CDR3 has 13 residues. This clonotype was seen a few times. The antigen remains unidentified. Study conclusions and caveats: There was a bias toward anti-spike CD8 responses in VDJdb matching, which missed private and CD4 specificities.

The sample consisted of whole blood, taken at baseline. The chain combines TRBV11-1 with TRBJ2-7; the D gene is possibly TRBD1 (6 bases). This clonotype was sampled from an adult who was a healthcare worker with PCR-confirmed SARS-CoV-2 infection or an uninfected control (not recorded which). The CDR3: CASSLQGGYEQYF. Here the CDR3 DNA reads TGTGCCAGCAGTTTACAGGGTGGCTACGAGCAGTACTTC. Complete variable domain (other parts from reference TRBV11-1 and TRBJ2-7): EAEVAQSPRYKITEKSQAVAFWCDPISGHATLYWYRQILGQGPELLVQFQDESVVDDSQLPKDRFSAERLKGVDSTLKIQPAELGDSAMYLCASSLQGGYEQYFGPGTRLTVT.